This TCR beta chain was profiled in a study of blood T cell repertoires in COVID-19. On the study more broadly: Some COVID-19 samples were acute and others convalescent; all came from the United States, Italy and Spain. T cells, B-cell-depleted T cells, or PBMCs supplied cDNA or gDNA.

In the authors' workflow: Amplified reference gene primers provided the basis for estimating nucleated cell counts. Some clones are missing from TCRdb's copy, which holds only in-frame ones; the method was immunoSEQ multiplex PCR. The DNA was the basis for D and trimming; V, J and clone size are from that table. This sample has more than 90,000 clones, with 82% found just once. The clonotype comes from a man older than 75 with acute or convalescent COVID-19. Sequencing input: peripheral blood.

The DNA for the CDR3 is TGTGCCAGCAGTTTTCAGGGCGATTATAGCAATCAGCCCCAGCATTTT. Residues: CASSFQGDYSNQPQHF. The chain recombines TRBV27 with TRBJ1-5; possible D gene TRBD1, 5 bases. The CDR3 has 16 amino acids. Per germline, CDR1 MNHEY and CDR2 SMNVEV (reference sequence). Trimming cost V 3 bases and J 0 bases, with 12 bases left between them.